Listed below are T cell receptor beta chains from one sample, sequenced in a study of cytomegalovirus exposure and HLA in healthy donors. The data were produced by immunoSEQ multiplex PCR, yet TCRdb's version contains in-frame clones alone and is incomplete. The listing contains 50,000 or so clones. Input material: PBMCs. The receptors come from a man aged 45-60 years in good health and CMV-seropositive. Each CDR3 is given with its conserved first and last residue. The D gene is left open where the match is weak.

TRBV15	TRBJ1-6	.	TGTGCCACCAGCAAGGAACGGGGAGCCTATAATTCACCCCTCCACTTT	CATSKERGAYNSPLHF
TRBV10-3	TRBJ2-2	TRBD2	TGTGCCACCACCGGACTAGCCTCTAACACCGGGGAGCTGTTTTTT	CATTGLASNTGELFF
TRBV5-8	TRBJ2-5	.	TGTGCCAGCAGCTGGACAGGAGGGGAAGAGACCCAGTACTTC	CASSWTGGEETQYF
TRBV4-1	TRBJ1-3	TRBD1	TGCGCCAGCAGCCAAGATCCCAGGGGGCTTGGAAACACCATATATTTT	CASSQDPRGLGNTIYF
TRBV28	TRBJ1-5	.	TGTGCCAGCAGTCTTATGGCCCAGCCCCAGCATTTT	CASSLMAQPQHF
TRBV18	TRBJ2-5	TRBD1	TGTGCCAGCTCACCAGACAGGGTTGGAGAGACCCAGTACTTC	CASSPDRVGETQYF
TRBV6-1	TRBJ2-7	.	TGTGCCAGCAGTGTAGGAACTAGAGGGCTCTCCTACGAGCAGTACTTC	CASSVGTRGLSYEQYF
TRBV9	TRBJ2-7	.	TGTGCCAGCAGCGCCCTACAGGGTTGGGGCGAGCAGTACTTC	CASSALQGWGEQYF
TRBV19	TRBJ1-5	TRBD1	TGTGCCAGTAGTCCACAGGGGCAGGGGAATCAGCCCCAGCATTTT	CASSPQGQGNQPQHF
TRBV19	TRBJ2-7	.	TGTGCCAGTAGTCCATTTGACTCTCCCTACGAGCAGTACTTC	CASSPFDSPYEQYF
TRBV18	TRBJ2-1	.	TGTGCCAGCTCACCACCGTCTAGCCCCGAGCAGTTCTTC	CASSPPSSPEQFF
TRBV5-1	TRBJ2-7	TRBD1	TGCGCCAGCAGTTTCAGGACAGGGGGCCTCGGGGAGCAGTACTTC	CASSFRTGGLGEQYF
TRBV27	TRBJ2-3	.	TGTGCCAGCAGTTTATCGACCGGGGGCGGGGGCGGGGGAGATACGCAGTATTTT	CASSLSTGGGGGGDTQYF
TRBV29-1	TRBJ2-5	TRBD1	TGCAGCGTTGAAAGGGCAGGGGGTAGTGGAGAGACCCAGTACTTC	CSVERAGGSGETQYF
TRBV6-1	TRBJ2-7	TRBD2	TGTGCCAGTATTCTAGCGGCCCCCTACGAGCAGTACTTC	CASILAAPYEQYF
TRBV19	TRBJ1-1	.	TGTGCCAGTAGTATTGGTGGAGGGAGCACTGAAGCTTTCTTT	CASSIGGGSTEAFF
TRBV30	TRBJ1-2	TRBD1	TGTGCCTGGAGTCACTTACAGGGGAACTATGGCTACACCTTC	CAWSHLQGNYGYTF
TRBV20-1	TRBJ1-2	.	TGCAGTGCTATCGCTAATGGCTACACCTTC	CSAIANGYTF
TRBV6-5	TRBJ1-5	TRBD1	TGTGCCAGCAGCCCCGGGACAGGGGGCTTGGAGCCCCAGCATTTT	CASSPGTGGLEPQHF
TRBV27	TRBJ2-7	TRBD1	TGTGCCAGCAGTTTATCATCAGGGGGCGAGCAGTACTTC	CASSLSSGGEQYF
TRBV4-3	TRBJ2-3	TRBD2	TGCGCCAGCAGCCAAGGGACTAGGCGCACAGATACGCAGTATTTT	CASSQGTRRTDTQYF
TRBV30	TRBJ2-5	.	TGTGCCTGGAGTGTAGTCTCTCGGGGGAACCAAGAGACCCAGTACTTC	CAWSVVSRGNQETQYF
TRBV7-9	TRBJ2-5	.	TGTGCCAGCAGCCCGCGAGAGACCCAGTACTTC	CASSPRETQYF
TRBV27	TRBJ2-1	TRBD2	TGTGCCAGCAGTTCAGGGACTAGCGGGAGCGCCGATGAGCAGTTCTTC	CASSSGTSGSADEQFF
TRBV4-2	TRBJ2-7	TRBD2	TGTGCCAGCAGCCAAGTAACTAGCGGGCCCCACGAGCAGTACTTC	CASSQVTSGPHEQYF
TRBV11-2	TRBJ1-2	.	TGTGCCAGCAGCAACTCTCACAGAGGGGGACTAAGATTGTATGGCTACACCTTC	CASSNSHRGGLRLYGYTF
TRBV5-6	TRBJ2-1	TRBD2	TGTGCCAGCAGCTCTTATCAGGGTTCGGGGAGGGCCAATGAGCAGTTCTTC	CASSSYQGSGRANEQFF
TRBV5-1	TRBJ2-6	.	TGCGCCAGCAGCTTTACAGTTTCTGGGGCCAACGTCCTGACTTTC	CASSFTVSGANVLTF
TRBV10-3	TRBJ2-3	TRBD2	TGTGCCATCAGTGAGTCGAATGGGACTAGCGAGGTAGATACGCAGTATTTT	CAISESNGTSEVDTQYF
TRBV5-6	TRBJ2-3	TRBD2	TGTGCCAGCAGCCTTAGCGGGTTGGGGGGAGATACGCAGTATTTT	CASSLSGLGGDTQYF
TRBV7-7	TRBJ2-1	.	TGTGCTAGCAGCGCAGACGGGTACAATGAGCAGTTCTTC	CASSADGYNEQFF
TRBV19	TRBJ1-4	.	TGTGCCAGTAGTATGAGATGGACAGATGAAAAACTGTTTTTT	CASSMRWTDEKLFF
TRBV7-6	TRBJ2-2	.	TGTGCCAGCAGCTTAGGCGCCGGGGAGCTGTTTTTT	CASSLGAGELFF
TRBV11-2	TRBJ1-5	.	TGTGCCAGCAGCTCAGGGCAGACTAATCAGCCCCAGCATTTT	CASSSGQTNQPQHF
TRBV5-1	TRBJ2-3	TRBD2	TGCGCCAGCAGCTTAAACAGCGGGGGAAGCACAGATACGCAGTATTTT	CASSLNSGGSTDTQYF
TRBV9	TRBJ2-1	TRBD2	TGTGCCAGCAGCGGCGCTAGCGGTAACAATGAGCAGTTCTTC	CASSGASGNNEQFF
TRBV4-3	TRBJ2-4	TRBD1	TGCGCCAGCAGCCACGACAGGGAAGACGGAAACATTCAGTACTTC	CASSHDREDGNIQYF
TRBV4-2	TRBJ1-5	.	TGTGCCAGCAGCCAAGATCCCTTACGGGGCAATCAGCCCCAGCATTTT	CASSQDPLRGNQPQHF
TRBV6-6	TRBJ2-1	.	TGTGCCAGCAGTTACCCAGACTCCAAACCTTACAATGAGCAGTTCTTC	CASSYPDSKPYNEQFF
TRBV5-1	TRBJ2-7	.	TGCGCCAGCAGCTTAGGGGGATACGAGCAGTACTTC	CASSLGGYEQYF
TRBV2	TRBJ1-6	.	TGTGCCAGCAGTGAGGGGGGGGGTAGTTCACCCCTCCACTTT	CASSEGGGSSPLHF
TRBV7-3	TRBJ2-1	TRBD1	TGTGCCAGTGGGAGAGGGGGCGAAAATGAGCAGTTCTTC	CASGRGGENEQFF
TRBV7-9	TRBJ2-5	TRBD2	TGTGCCAGCAGCTTCGGCCTAGCGGGAGCAGAGACCCAGTACTTC	CASSFGLAGAETQYF
TRBV25-1	TRBJ2-1	TRBD1	TGTGCCAGCAGCGATGGGACAGGGGCCTACAATGAGCAGTTCTTC	CASSDGTGAYNEQFF
TRBV28	TRBJ2-3	TRBD2	TGTGCCAGCAGTTTACCTCAACCGGGACTAGCGGTAATCCGGTCCCTTAGCACAGATACGCAGTATTTT	CASSLPQPGLAVIRSLSTDTQYF